This T cell receptor (beta chain) stems from a study of shared clonotypes between healthy human individuals. This table comes from immunoSEQ multiplex PCR, and its TCRdb copy is limited to in-frame clones, with some not included. This table holds millions of clones, about 95% found once. CDR3 length: 13 residues. V dropped 5 bases and J dropped 5; count of bases not matched to a gene: 6. CDR1 is GTSNPN, CDR2 SVGIG, per germline (reference sequence). Naive CD8 cells, CD45RO-negative and positively selected for CCR7, excluded terminally differentiated effector memory CD45RA+ cells. The rearrangement links TRBV30 to TRBJ2-7; 10 nucleotides match TRBD2. This receptor was taken from a man aged 18 to 29 in good health. Source material: naive CD8+ T cells sorted from blood. CDR3 region: CAWGGTSGNEQYF. The CDR3 DNA follows: TGTGCCTGGGGGGGCACTAGCGGGAACGAGCAGTACTTC.